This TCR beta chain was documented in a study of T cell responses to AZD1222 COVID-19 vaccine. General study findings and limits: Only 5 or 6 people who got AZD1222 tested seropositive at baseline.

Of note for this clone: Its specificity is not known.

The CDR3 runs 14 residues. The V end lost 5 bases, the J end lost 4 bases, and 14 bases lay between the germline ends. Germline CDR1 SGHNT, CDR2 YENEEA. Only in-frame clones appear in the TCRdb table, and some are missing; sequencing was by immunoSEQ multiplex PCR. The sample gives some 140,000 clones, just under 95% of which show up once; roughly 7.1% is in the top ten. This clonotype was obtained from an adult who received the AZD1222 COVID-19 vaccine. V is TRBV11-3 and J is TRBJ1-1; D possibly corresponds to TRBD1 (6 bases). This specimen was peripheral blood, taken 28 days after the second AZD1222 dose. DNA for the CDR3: TGTGCCAGCAGCCGAAGACAGGAGAGCACTGAAGCTTTCTTT. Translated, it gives CASSRRQESTEAFF. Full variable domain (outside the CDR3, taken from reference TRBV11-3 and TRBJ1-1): EAGVVQSPRYKIIEKKQPVAFWCNPISGHNTLYWYLQNLGQGPELLIRYENEEAVDDSQLPKDRFSAERLKGVDSTLKIQPAELGDSAVYLCASSRRQESTEAFFGQGTRLTVV.